Following are 20 T cell receptor beta chains from one sample sequenced in a study of T cell repertoires in cytomegalovirus infection. Each CDR3 protein gets one entry after TCRdb re-called the reads with MiXCR. The sample yields 630,000 or so distinct CDR3 sequences, 24% seen once. The material sequenced was CD8+ T cells from PBMCs. The receptor source for this set is a human donor in good health (CMV status not recorded). Some clones in this sample may be carry-over from other donors' samples.

This clonotype came up a few times. The chain combines TRBV5-6 with TRBJ2-7, with D perhaps being TRBD1 or TRBD2 (5 bases each). V was cut by 2 bases and J by 0 bases, with 12 bases left in between. The V gene's germline CDR1 is SGHDT and CDR2 YYEEEE. This CDR3 has 15 amino acids. The CDR3 region has the DNA TGTGCCAGCAGCTTTACCGGGACGGACTCCTACGAGCAGTACGTC. This translates into CASSFTGTDSYEQYV.

The V call is TRBV28, the J call TRBJ1-1, with 8 bases matching TRBD1. The CDR3 is made up of 16 amino acids. The V and J ends lost 3 bases and 0 bases, in that order; junction bases with no gene match: 6. CDR1 and CDR2 from the germline V gene are MDHEN and SYDVKM. CDR3 sequence (DNA): TGTGCCAGCAGTTTTGGACAGGGAGACATGAACACTGAAGCTTTCTTT. This gives the protein CASSFGQGDMNTEAFF.

This clonotype has a handful of counts. The gene calls are TRBV19 and TRBJ2-7; D remains unclear. Germline values: CDR1 LNHDA, CDR2 SQIVND (reference sequence). This CDR3 comprises 14 residues. V was trimmed by 5 bases and J by 1 base, leaving 12 bases between them. DNA of the CDR3: TGTGCCAGTAGTCAATTACCCGGATCCTACGAGCAGTACTTC. Translation gives CASSQLPGSYEQYF.

This chain uses TRBV10-3 with TRBJ2-3; 8 positions agree with TRBD1. Germline trimming cut 7 bases from V and 2 bases from J; bases unmatched to any gene: 2. Looked up from germline, CDR1 is ENHRY and CDR2 is SYGVKD. The CDR3 is 13 amino acids. The CDR3 reads CAIKDRVTDTQYF. CDR3 nucleotide sequence: TGTGCCATCAAGGACAGGGTCACAGATACGCAGTATTTT.

This clonotype occurred many times. This rearrangement joins TRBV6-6 to TRBJ1-4; TRBD1 might be the D (5 bases). Trimming took off 0 bases at V and 8 bases at J, with 7 bases between the two ends. The germline V gene has CDR1 MNHNY and CDR2 SVGAGI (reference sequence). CDR3 length equals 13 residues. The CDR3 reads CASSYSGGEKLFF. CDR3 nucleotides: TGTGCCAGCAGTTACTCGGGGGGAGAAAAACTGTTTTTT.

The chain recombines TRBV29-1 with TRBJ2-1; possibly TRBD2 for D (6 bases). The length of the CDR3 is 18 residues. Germline lookup yields CDR1 SQVTM and CDR2 ANQGSEA. V was shortened by 1 base and J by 3 bases, with 22 bases between the two germline ends. The CDR3 here is CSVEVYGPYGGDYNEQFF. In DNA form, the CDR3 reads TGCAGCGTTGAAGTATATGGGCCTTACGGCGGGGACTACAATGAGCAGTTCTTC.

The chain joins TRBV12-3 or TRBV12-4 to TRBJ1-5; no clear D gene. This CDR3 region has 15 residues. Trimming cost V 3 bases and J 5 bases, with 14 bases left between them. The CDR3 is CASSFYAGIDQPQHF. The CDR3 DNA sequence: TGTGCCAGCAGTTTCTACGCGGGTATCGATCAGCCCCAGCATTTT.

This clonotype was picked up many times. CDR3 DNA sequence: TGTGCCAGCAGCTTAGAGGGACAGACCTACGAGCAGTACGTC. As protein: CASSLEGQTYEQYV. The V and J genes are TRBV7-8 and TRBJ2-7, with TRBD1 matching 7 bases. CDR1 and CDR2 from the germline V gene are SGHVS and FQNEAQ. Trimming took 1 base from V and 2 from J; bases not matched to a gene: 2. This CDR3 has 14 amino acids.

The chain joins TRBV20-1 to TRBJ2-7; D may match TRBD1 or TRBD2 (5 bases each). This CDR3 is built from 13 residues. From germline, CDR1 is DFQATT and CDR2 SNEGSKA (reference sequence). Between the trimmed V and J ends, which lost 5 bases and 3 bases, there was a span of 14 bases. The CDR3 loop reads CSAPGTSLYEQYV. CDR3 sequence (DNA): TGCAGTGCTCCCGGGACCTCGCTCTACGAGCAGTACGTC.

As regards this clonotype: A read error is possible here, since a much larger clone lies one base away. This chain uses TRBV7-9 with TRBJ2-5, with TRBD2 matching over 9 bases. CDR3 length: 13 residues. CDR1 SEHNR and CDR2 FQNEAQ come from the germline V gene (reference sequence). Written as DNA, the CDR3 is TGTGCCAGCGGCGGGAGGGGGAAAGAGATCCAGTACTTC. Protein product: CASGGRGKEIQYF.

This clonotype was counted only a few times. This sequence joins TRBV12-3 or TRBV12-4 and TRBJ2-7; D gene ambiguous. The CDR3 spans 17 residues. Trimming cost V 3 bases and J 1 base, with 19 bases left between them. The CDR3 protein is CASSFRPIPRQSYEQYF. In nucleotides, the CDR3 is TGTGCCAGCAGTTTCCGACCCATACCACGTCAGTCCTACGAGCAGTACTTC.

This clonotype was observed many times. The CDR3 nucleotides are TGTGCCAGCAGCTCTGTCGCTAGCGGCAATGAGCAGTTCTTC. It yields the protein CASSSVASGNEQFF. The gene calls are TRBV7-2 and TRBJ2-1; 7 bases are a match to TRBD2. Germline CDR1 is SGHTA and CDR2 is FQGNSA. This CDR3 has 14 residues. The J segment lost 6 bases and the V segment lost 4 bases, leaving 6 bases of the junction unmatched. The full variable domain, with the rest looked up from reference TRBV7-2 and TRBJ2-1, is GAGVSQSPSNKVTEKGKDVELRCDPISGHTALYWYRQSLGQGLEFLIYFQGNSAPDKSGLPSDRFSAERTGGSVSTLTIQRTQQEDSAVYLCASSSVASGNEQFFGPGTRLTVL.

The chain uses TRBV27 and TRBJ2-3; TRBD1 is a possible D gene (5 bases). V was pared by 5 bases and J by 2 bases, with 14 bases between. Germline-derived CDR1 and CDR2 are MNHEY and SMNVEV (reference sequence). The CDR3 contains 15 residues. CDR3: CASSQWAGFTDTQYF. The CDR3 bases are TGTGCCAGCAGTCAATGGGCAGGGTTCACAGATACGCAGTATTTT.

As concerns this clonotype: This clone may be a read error of a much larger clone one base away. The chain employs TRBV7-6 and TRBJ2-3, with D possibly TRBD2 on 7 matching bases. V gave up 4 bases and J gave up 10 bases, with 21 bases separating them. The V gene's germline CDR1 is SGHVS and CDR2 FNYEAQ. This CDR3 has 15 amino acids. CDR3 region: CASSSLVGGPRSQYF. For the CDR3, the DNA is TGTGCCAGCAGCTCACTAGTGGGGGGGCCACGATCGCAGTATTTT. Variable domain in full (rest from reference TRBV7-6 and TRBJ2-3): GAGVSQSPRYKVTKRGQDVALRCDPISGHVSLYWYRQALGQGPEFLTYFNYEAQQDKSGLPNDRFSAERPEGSISTLTIQRTEQRDSAMYRCASSSLVGGPRSQYFGPGTRLTVL.

This clonotype was observed a handful of times. V and J are TRBV20-1 and TRBJ2-7; TRBD2 aligns across 7 bases. In germline, CDR1 is DFQATT, CDR2 SNEGSKA (reference sequence). V lost 3 bases, J lost 3 bases, and 14 bases stayed unmatched. The CDR3 sequence is 16 residues long. The CDR3 sequence is CSARSSGGLALYEQYV. CDR3 in DNA: TGCAGTGCTAGGAGTTCGGGAGGCCTAGCTCTCTACGAGCAGTACGTC.

This clonotype appeared many times. The chain joins TRBV12-5 to TRBJ2-7; no clear D gene. Germline loops: CDR1 LGHNT, CDR2 FRNRAP. Trimming removed 1 base from V and 2 bases from J, with 9 bases in between. This CDR3 contains 14 residues. The CDR3 coding sequence is TGTGCTAGTGGTTTGGAAGGACGACCCTACGAGCAGTACTTC. Protein product: CASGLEGRPYEQYF. Looking up the rest from reference TRBV12-5 and TRBJ2-7 gives the full variable domain: DARVTQTPRHKVTEMGQEVTMRCQPILGHNTVFWYRQTMMQGLELLAYFRNRAPLDDSGMPKDRFSAEMPDATLATLKIQPSEPRDSAVYFCASGLEGRPYEQYFGPGTRLTVT.

The V gene is TRBV28, the J gene TRBJ2-1; 11 nucleotides agree with TRBD1. Looked up from germline, CDR1 is MDHEN and CDR2 is SYDVKM. CDR3 length equals 17 residues. After removal of 2 bases from V and 5 bases from J, the junction contained 8 bases not matched to a gene. CDR3 protein: CASSLPLGQGADNEQFF. For the CDR3, the DNA is TGTGCCAGCAGTTTACCCCTAGGACAGGGGGCAGACAATGAGCAGTTCTTC. The full variable domain, in which reference TRBV28 and TRBJ2-1 provide the parts outside the CDR3, is DVKVTQSSRYLVKRTGEKVFLECVQDMDHENMFWYRQDPGLGLRLIYFSYDVKMKEKGDIPEGYSVSREKKERFSLILESASTNQTSMYLCASSLPLGQGADNEQFFGPGTRLTVL.

A few counts support this clonotype. The CDR3 coding sequence is TGTGCCAGCAGTTTTCGGGACAACTCCTACGAGCAGTACTTC. It encodes CASSFRDNSYEQYF. The chain combines TRBV28 with TRBJ2-7; D is possibly TRBD1 (6 bases). The CDR3 runs to 14 residues. V lost 3 bases to trimming and J lost 0 bases, with 9 bases between them. CDR1 is MDHEN and CDR2 is SYDVKM in the germline V gene.

The V and J genes are TRBV9 and TRBJ2-5; TRBD1 agrees at 9 bases. The V gene end was trimmed by 3 bases and the J gene end by 4 bases; junction bases not matched to a gene: 4. Germline-derived CDR1 and CDR2 are SGDLS and YYNGEE. The CDR3 consists of 14 residues. The CDR3 reads CASSARDRVETQYF. CDR3 coding DNA: TGTGCCAGCAGCGCAAGGGACAGGGTAGAGACCCAGTACTTC. Complete variable domain (other parts from reference TRBV9 and TRBJ2-5): DSGVTQTPKHLITATGQRVTLRCSPRSGDLSVYWYQQSLDQGLQFLIQYYNGEERAKGNILERFSAQQFPDLHSELNLSSLELGDSALYFCASSARDRVETQYFGPGTRLLVL.

This clonotype was seen more than once but under ten times. The chain recombines TRBV20-1 with TRBJ2-1, with TRBD1 matching over 8 bases. Per germline, CDR1 DFQATT and CDR2 SNEGSKA (reference sequence). The CDR3 has 14 amino acids. V gave up 2 bases and J gave up 8 bases; unmatched junction bases: 8. The CDR3 DNA reads TGCAGTGCTAGACGTCAGGGGGCGTTTGATGAGCAGTTCTTC. Translation gives CSARRQGAFDEQFF.